This T cell receptor (beta chain) was profiled in a study of T cell responses to AZD1222 COVID-19 vaccine. The CDR3 is 17 amino acids. TCRdb keeps only in-frame clones here, not all; method: immunoSEQ multiplex PCR. The sample contains about 180,000 clones, approximately 95% of which appear only once. The V and J genes are TRBV12-1 and TRBJ1-5; the table's D call, TRBD1, has no DNA check behind it. TRBV12-1 is a pseudogene segment. The material sequenced was peripheral blood, taken 28 days after the second dose of the MenACWY control vaccine. This TCR came from an adult who received the MenACWY meningococcal vaccine as a control. As DNA, the CDR3 is TGTGCCAGCAGCCTTCCCTGGGGGCGTCATAGCAATCAGCCCCAGCATTTT. Protein product: CASSLPWGRHSNQPQHF.